The clone carrying this T cell receptor beta chain has at least ten counts. As yet, its antigen is unknown. Diagnoses rested on clinical symptoms, serum thyroxine and TRAb, thyroid ultrasound and orbital computed tomography. This sample was taken from a study of T cells in Graves' hyperthyroidism and ophthalmopathy. Study-level results: Ophthalmopathy was told apart from stable hyperthyroidism by a 13 V-J model. The model's output predicted ophthalmopathy at a median of roughly 6.9 months prior to onset. Blood held most thyroid clonotypes expanded above 0.001 frequency.

Amplified regions were TCR beta CDR3 sequences from RNA transcripts. The HTBI primer set served for first-round RT-PCR of the TCR CDR3. TCRdb redid the calling of the multiplex PCR reads with MiXCR, one entry per CDR3 protein. The data hold roughly 500,000 distinct CDR3 sequences, with approximately 48% observed a single time. The CDR3 spans 16 residues. The germline CDR1 and CDR2 sequences are LGHNA and YNFKEQ. Trimming cost V 0 bases and J 10 bases; bases outside gene matches: 7. This chain uses TRBV4-2 with TRBJ1-6, with 9 bases lining up with TRBD1. The sample taken for sequencing was peripheral blood or thyroid tissue (not recorded which). This receptor was identified in an adult woman with Graves' disease, either hyperthyroidism or ophthalmopathy (not recorded which). DNA of the CDR3: TGTGCCAGCAGCCAAGATCAGGACAGGGGCAGCTCACCCCTCCACTTT. It specifies CASSQDQDRGSSPLHF.